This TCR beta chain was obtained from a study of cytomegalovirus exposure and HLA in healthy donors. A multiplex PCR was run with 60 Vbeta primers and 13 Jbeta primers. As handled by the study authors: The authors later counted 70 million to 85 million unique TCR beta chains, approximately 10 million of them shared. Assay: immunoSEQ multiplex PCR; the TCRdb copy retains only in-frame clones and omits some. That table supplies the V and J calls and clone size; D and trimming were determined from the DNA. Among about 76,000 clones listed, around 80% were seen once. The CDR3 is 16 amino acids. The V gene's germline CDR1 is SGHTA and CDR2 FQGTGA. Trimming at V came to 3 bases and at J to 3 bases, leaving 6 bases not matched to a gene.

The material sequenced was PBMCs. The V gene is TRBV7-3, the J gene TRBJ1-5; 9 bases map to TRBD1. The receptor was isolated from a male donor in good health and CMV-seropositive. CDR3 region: CASSLGQGGNNQPQHF. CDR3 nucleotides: TGTGCCAGCAGCTTGGGACAGGGCGGGAACAATCAGCCCCAGCATTTT.